Only a few counts were recorded for the clone carrying this T cell receptor (beta chain). Its antigen is undetermined. The data stem from a study of identical twins. Findings of the study overall: Analyses based on zero insertions could be partly confounded by invariant MAIT and iNKT cells. Conclusions were drawn cross-sectionally by statistical analysis, without following the same donors.

A universal primer binding site was introduced by template switching. The final cDNA contained unique molecular identifiers. TCRdb processed the 5' RACE reads anew with MiXCR; each CDR3 protein has one entry. The sample holds a few hundred thousand distinct CDR3 sequences, more than 13% seen once. The donors were all healthy and Caucasian. Germline CDR1 and CDR2: SGDLS and YYNGEE. The CDR3 has 14 residues. Trimming stripped 4 bases from V and 5 bases from J, with 16 bases between. The data also belong to a second study, concerning yellow fever vaccine responses in identical twins.

The TCR comes from a woman younger than 30 in good health. This chain joins TRBV9 and TRBJ2-7; D may be TRBD1 or TRBD2 (5 bases each). The sequencing input was CD4+ T cells sorted from blood. The CDR3 loop reads CASSPQFGDHEQYF. CDR3 sequence (DNA): TGTGCCAGCAGCCCCCAATTCGGGGACCACGAGCAGTACTTC.